These 21 T cell receptor beta chains share one sample of origin, sequenced in a study of blood T cell repertoires in COVID-19. This table comes from immunoSEQ multiplex PCR, and its TCRdb copy is limited to in-frame clones, with some not included. Of 60,000 to 90,000 clones listed, around 74% were seen once; the top ten hold approximately 2.8%. Sequenced sample: peripheral blood. The receptors stem from a human donor with acute or convalescent COVID-19. The donor label of this sample is uncertain.

V gene TRBV5-1 combines with J gene TRBJ1-1; 8 positions match TRBD1. Germline loops: CDR1 SGHRS, CDR2 YFSETQ. The V and J ends lost 1 base and 3 bases, in that order; junction bases with no gene match: 8. This CDR3 has 16 amino acids. The CDR3 bases are TGCGCCAGCAGCTTGAGCCAGGGGGCTCTCTACACTGAAGCTTTCTTT. Translated, it gives CASSLSQGALYTEAFF.

This sequence joins TRBV7-9 and TRBJ1-3; tentatively, D is TRBD1 (5 bases). The germline CDR1 and CDR2 sequences are SEHNR and FQNEAQ (reference sequence). The CDR3 is 17 residues long. Trimming left V 5 bases short and J 1 base short, with 18 bases between. As DNA, the CDR3 is TGTGCCAGCAGCCCAACGACCAGGAGGGGATCTGGAAACACCATATATTTT. It is translated as CASSPTTRRGSGNTIYF.

The chain has TRBV28 and TRBJ1-4; tentatively, D is TRBD1 (5 bases). Germline CDR1 is MDHEN and CDR2 is SYDVKM. This CDR3 is 12 amino acids long. The V end lost 6 bases, the J end lost 7 bases, and 9 bases lay between the germline ends. The CDR3 sequence is CASRRGGEKLFF. Written as DNA, the CDR3 is TGTGCCAGCAGGCGGGGGGGTGAAAAACTGTTTTTT.

This clone appeared a few times. The chain combines TRBV28 with TRBJ1-5, with D perhaps matching TRBD1 (5 bases). The CDR3 contains 15 residues. Trimming removed 5 bases from V and 2 bases from J, with 13 bases in between. Germline-derived CDR1 and CDR2 are MDHEN and SYDVKM. CDR3 DNA: TGTGCCAGCAGTCCCGACGCCAGGGGCAATCAGCCCCAGCATTTT. Its protein product is CASSPDARGNQPQHF.

The genes are TRBV3-1 (or the pseudogene TRBV3-2) and TRBJ1-5; D gene uncertain. The V gene's germline CDR1 is LGHDT and CDR2 YNNKEL (reference sequence). This CDR3 comprises 14 residues. V dropped 1 base and J dropped 6 bases, with 10 bases sitting between them. In DNA form, the CDR3 reads TGTGCCAGCAGCCAAGTAAAGGGAGGTCAGCCCCAGCATTTT. It codes for CASSQVKGGQPQHF.

The chain recombines TRBV6-5 with TRBJ2-2; 9 bases fit TRBD2. J was trimmed by 3 bases and V by 6 bases; bases with no gene match: 5. The CDR3 is 15 amino acids. Germline V lookup: CDR1 MNHEY, CDR2 SVGAGI. CDR3 sequence: CASSKTSGYTGELFF. CDR3 nucleotide sequence: TGTGCCAGCAGCAAGACTAGCGGATACACCGGGGAGCTGTTTTTT.

The J gene is TRBJ1-3, the V gene TRBV9; D gene unclear. The V gene's germline CDR1 is SGDLS and CDR2 YYNGEE. This CDR3 has 15 residues. V lost 4 bases, J lost 2 bases, and 13 bases lay in between. The CDR3 is CASSSPAGAGNTIYF. The DNA for the CDR3 is TGTGCCAGCAGCTCCCCGGCAGGCGCTGGAAACACCATATATTTT.

The J gene is TRBJ2-1, the V gene TRBV5-8; 13 bases agree with TRBD2. This CDR3 has 17 amino acids. The V gene end was trimmed by 0 bases and the J gene end by 4 bases; junction bases not matched to a gene: 4. Germline CDR1 is SGHTS and CDR2 is YDEGEE. The CDR3: CASSLARTSGGYNEQFF. CDR3 sequence (DNA): TGTGCCAGCAGCTTGGCCCGGACTAGCGGGGGTTACAATGAGCAGTTCTTC.

The chain combines TRBV7-2 with TRBJ2-5, with D perhaps matching TRBD2 (6 bases). Trimming pared 5 bases from V and 5 bases from J, leaving 18 bases between. Germline V gene data show CDR1 as SGHTA and CDR2 as FQGNSA. This CDR3 is built from 15 residues. The CDR3 DNA is TGTGCCAGCAGCAGCTACCTCCGGGACTCCGAGACCCAGTACTTC. Translated, it gives CASSSYLRDSETQYF.

The rearrangement links TRBV10-3 to TRBJ2-2, with a tentative D call TRBD2 (7 bases). The ends were cut back, 0 bases at V and 4 bases at J, with 21 bases in the middle. Germline V gene sequence: CDR1 ENHRY, CDR2 SYGVKD. The CDR3 loop spans 19 amino acids. The CDR3 nucleotides are TGTGCCATCAGTGAGTCCAGAGGGGGGCCAGCGGGACCCACCGGGGAGCTGTTTTTT. Protein: CAISESRGGPAGPTGELFF.

This clone was detected a few times. The chain recombines TRBV4-2 with TRBJ1-1; the D is unclear. Germline values: CDR1 LGHNA, CDR2 YNFKEQ. V was trimmed by 2 bases and J by 4 bases, leaving 14 bases between them. The CDR3 is made up of 15 amino acids. CDR3 sequence reads: CASSQLVGGITEAFF. The CDR3 coding sequence is TGTGCCAGCAGCCAACTAGTTGGAGGAATCACTGAAGCTTTCTTT.

In this sample, this clone turned up a few times. The genes are TRBV24-1 and TRBJ2-7, with 7 nucleotides matching TRBD1. Trimming took 9 bases from V and 4 from J; bases not matched to a gene: 5. The CDR3 extends over 12 amino acids. Germline V gives CDR1 KGHDR, CDR2 SFDVKD. This CDR3 is CATGGQNYEQYF. CDR3 DNA sequence: TGTGCCACCGGGGGACAGAATTACGAGCAGTACTTC.

This clone was counted between two and nine times. The chain combines TRBV6-5 with TRBJ1-5, with 9 bases identical to TRBD1. The CDR3 has 13 amino acids. Per germline, CDR1 MNHEY and CDR2 SVGAGI. Losses at the gene ends were 8 bases for V and 7 bases for J; bases not matched to a gene: 6. CDR3 DNA: TGTGCCAGCCGGGGGACAGGGATACAGCCCCAGCATTTT. Its translation: CASRGTGIQPQHF.

The chain carries TRBV11-2 and TRBJ2-7, with no clear D. Trimming shortened V by 1 base and J by 2 bases, and 6 bases separated the two germline ends. The CDR3 totals 13 residues. The V gene's germline CDR1 is SGHAT and CDR2 FQNNGV. CDR3 coding DNA: TGTGCCAGCAGCTTAGGGAGCCCCTACGAGCAGTACTTC. As protein: CASSLGSPYEQYF.

The chain employs TRBV4-2 and TRBJ1-2; D uncertain. The CDR3 spans 15 residues. V lost 5 bases to trimming and J lost 0 bases, with 13 bases between them. The germline CDR1 and CDR2 sequences are LGHNA and YNFKEQ. The CDR3 coding sequence is TGTGCCAGCAGCGAAGGCCCGGGGACTAACTATGGCTACACCTTC. Its translation is CASSEGPGTNYGYTF.

There are a few counts of this clone. The chain uses TRBV11-1 and TRBJ2-1; D ambiguous. V dropped 5 bases and J dropped 2 bases, with 10 bases sitting between them. This CDR3 is 14 amino acids long. CDR1 and CDR2 (germline): SGHAT, FQDESV (reference sequence). CDR3 DNA sequence: TGTGCCAGCAGCCCCCCACAGACCTACAATGAGCAGTTCTTC. As protein: CASSPPQTYNEQFF.

The V and J genes are TRBV12-3 or TRBV12-4 and TRBJ1-1; 7 bases map to TRBD1. The trim removed 0 bases at V and 9 bases at J, leaving 1 base unmatched. The CDR3 length is 12 residues. The CDR3 reads CASSLAGQKAFF. The CDR3 nucleotides read TGTGCCAGCAGTTTAGCGGGACAGAAAGCTTTCTTT.

The gene calls are TRBV23-1 and TRBJ2-7, with D tentatively TRBD1 (6 bases). TRBV23-1 is an open reading frame, and its role is uncertain. The ends were cut back, 4 bases at V and 3 bases at J, with 28 bases in the middle. The CDR3 runs 19 residues. The CDR3 loop is CASSPKHPKTGHCDYEQYF. The CDR3 nucleotides are TGCGCCAGCAGTCCGAAACACCCCAAAACGGGACACTGTGACTACGAGCAGTACTTC.

The table lists this clone with a few counts. CDR3 sequence: CASSSGVQPQHF. The CDR3 DNA is TGTGCCAGCAGTTCAGGGGTTCAGCCCCAGCATTTT. The chain employs TRBV12-3 or TRBV12-4 and TRBJ1-5, with D possibly being TRBD1 (6 bases). This CDR3 has 12 residues. Trimming pared 4 bases from V and 6 bases from J, leaving 7 bases between.

This clone has a count of ten or more. The gene calls are TRBV2 and TRBJ1-5; 10 bases agree with TRBD1. The V and J ends lost 4 bases and 4 bases, in that order; junction bases with no gene match: 4. Germline-derived CDR1 and CDR2 are SNHLY and FYNNEI. The CDR3 loop spans 15 amino acids. This CDR3 reads CASSGDRGRNQPQHF. CDR3 nucleotides: TGTGCCAGCAGTGGAGACAGGGGGCGAAATCAGCCCCAGCATTTT.

This sequence joins TRBV3-1 (or the pseudogene TRBV3-2) and TRBJ1-2; D might be TRBD1 (5 bases). Trimming cost V 0 bases and J 7 bases, with 15 bases left between them. The CDR3 runs 15 residues. Germline-derived CDR1 and CDR2 are LGHDT and YNNKEL (reference sequence). CDR3 amino acids: CASSQEGRGAGGYTF. The DNA for the CDR3 is TGTGCCAGCAGCCAAGAAGGGAGGGGCGCGGGTGGCTACACCTTC.